These 2 T cell receptor beta chains share one sample of origin, sequenced in a study of type 1 and type 2 diabetes patients. PCR was run on genomic DNA. Amplification of the beta chain CDR3 used 30 forward and 13 reverse multiplex primers. TCRdb reanalysed the multiplex PCR reads using MiXCR and keeps one entry per CDR3 protein. This table has 250,000 or so distinct CDR3 sequences, approximately 45% appearing once. Sequenced material: peripheral blood mononuclear cells (PBMCs). The origin of the receptors is a man between 18 and 35 years old with type 2 diabetes.

The chain employs TRBV6-4 and TRBJ2-6; D ambiguous. CDR1 and CDR2 from the germline V gene are MRHNA and SNTAGT. The CDR3 runs to 16 residues. Trimming removed 4 bases at V and 4 bases at J, with 14 bases between. In DNA form, the CDR3 reads TGTGCCAGCAGTGCCTCGGGTGCGTTAGGGGCCAACGTCCTGACTTTC. Its translation is CASSASGALGANVLTF.

This chain connects TRBV20-1 to TRBJ1-1; D is ambiguous. The CDR3 consists of 9 residues. Trimming took 5 bases from V and 5 from J, leaving 3 bases between them. CDR1 and CDR2 from the germline V gene are DFQATT and SNEGSKA (reference sequence). This CDR3 is CSARTEAFF. CDR3 sequence (DNA): TGCAGTGCTCGGACTGAAGCTTTCTTT.